These T cell receptor beta chains were read from a single sample in a study of a mutant IDH1 vaccine in newly diagnosed glioma. Assay: immunoSEQ multiplex PCR; the TCRdb copy retains only in-frame clones and omits some. This sample has 30,000 to 40,000 clones; 75% to 85% occur once, and the top ten carry approximately 9%. This material consisted of PBMCs, taken from a glioma patient treated with radiotherapy, temozolomide or both. Receptors were obtained from a man aged 40-49 years with glioma. Some clones in this sample may be carry-over from other donors' samples. CDR3s include the opening cysteine and the closing phenylalanine or tryptophan. D genes are given only for firm matches. Not all rows give a size; the values are once, few, many and, for expanded clones, a class.

TRBD2	TRBV7-9	.	TRBJ2-2	CASSRSLAGANTGELFF	TGTGCCAGCAGCCGCTCTCTGGCGGGGGCGAACACCGGGGAGCTGTTTTTT
.	TRBV4-2	.	TRBJ2-2	CASSLTRSGGPTTGELFF	TGTGCCAGCAGCCTAACGAGGTCCGGGGGACCCACCACCGGGGAGCTGTTTTTT
.	TRBV11-3	.	TRBJ2-1	CASSIGQSNNEQFF	TGTGCCAGCAGCATCGGACAGTCAAACAATGAGCAGTTCTTC
TRBD1	TRBV9	once	TRBJ2-1	CASSGGTGVVNEQFF	TGTGCCAGCAGCGGCGGGACAGGGGTGGTCAATGAGCAGTTCTTC
.	TRBV6-5	.	TRBJ2-3	CASSYGGALHTQYF	TGTGCCAGCAGTTACGGCGGGGCCCTGCATACGCAGTATTTT
.	TRBV15	.	TRBJ2-7	CATSGESSYEQYF	TGTGCCACCAGCGGGGAGAGCTCCTACGAGCAGTACTTC
.	TRBV2	few	TRBJ2-7	CASGGRAVRVEQYF	TGTGCCAGCGGGGGAAGGGCCGTTAGGGTAGAGCAGTACTTC
TRBD2	TRBV9	.	TRBJ2-5	CASSPPGLAGPQETQYF	TGTGCCAGCAGCCCACCGGGACTAGCGGGGCCCCAAGAGACCCAGTACTTC
TRBD2	TRBV11-3	.	TRBJ2-5	CASSLGGLAEETQYF	TGTGCCAGCAGCTTAGGGGGACTAGCGGAAGAGACCCAGTACTTC
.	TRBV29-1	.	TRBJ1-1	CSVRGLVDTEAFF	TGCAGCGTTAGAGGACTGGTGGACACTGAAGCTTTCTTT
.	TRBV10-3	.	TRBJ2-5	CAISPRPGETQYF	TGTGCCATCAGTCCCCGCCCGGGGGAGACCCAGTACTTC
.	TRBV9	.	TRBJ2-3	CASSVEAGTSTDTQYF	TGTGCCAGCAGCGTAGAGGCGGGGACTAGCACAGATACGCAGTATTTT
TRBD2	TRBV4-1	.	TRBJ2-1	CASSQLAGEQFF	TGCGCCAGCAGCCAACTAGCGGGGGAGCAGTTCTTC
.	TRBV5-5	once	TRBJ2-5	CASTPGGTQSGTQYF	TGTGCCAGCACCCCAGGGGGGACGCAGTCCGGGACCCAGTACTTC
.	TRBV4-1	.	TRBJ1-1	CASSQEAGMNTEAFF	TGCGCCAGCAGCCAAGAAGCGGGTATGAACACTGAAGCTTTCTTT
TRBD2	TRBV19	.	TRBJ2-3	CASSRAGGRNTDTQYF	TGTGCCAGTAGTAGGGCGGGGGGCCGGAACACAGATACGCAGTATTTT
TRBD1	TRBV29-1	.	TRBJ2-7	CSVEGQGTGGRYEQYF	TGCAGCGTTGAAGGTCAAGGGACAGGAGGCCGCTACGAGCAGTACTTC
.	TRBV27	.	TRBJ1-5	CASSIGTHISNQPQHF	TGTGCCAGCAGTATCGGGACACATATAAGTAATCAGCCCCAGCATTTT
.	TRBV30	once	TRBJ1-3	CAWKLPSGNTIYF	TGTGCCTGGAAACTCCCCTCTGGAAACACCATATATTTT
.	TRBV29-1	few	TRBJ1-1	CSVEGSNTEAFF	TGCAGCGTTGAAGGCAGCAACACTGAAGCTTTCTTT
TRBD1	TRBV9	.	TRBJ1-5	CASSVGGQGTQPQHF	TGTGCCAGCAGCGTAGGGGGACAGGGGACTCAGCCCCAGCATTTT
.	TRBV10-3	.	TRBJ1-5	CAISELGWLSNQPQHF	TGTGCCATCAGTGAGTTGGGGTGGCTCAGCAATCAGCCCCAGCATTTT
TRBD1	TRBV5-1	once	TRBJ1-4	CASSAGQGTTNEKLFF	TGCGCCAGCAGCGCCGGACAGGGCACAACTAATGAAAAACTGTTTTTT
.	TRBV27	.	TRBJ2-6	CASSLSMAGANVLTF	TGTGCCAGCAGTTTATCGATGGCGGGGGCCAACGTCCTGACTTTC
TRBD1	TRBV27	.	TRBJ1-1	CASSTHRGLYTEAFF	TGTGCCAGCAGTACTCACAGGGGGCTCTACACTGAAGCTTTCTTT
TRBD1	TRBV15	.	TRBJ2-7	CATSRSRQGMWYEQYF	TGTGCCACCAGCAGAAGTAGACAGGGGATGTGGTACGAGCAGTACTTC
.	TRBV20-1	medium-sized	TRBJ1-6	CSAVTRMTLHF	TGCAGTGCGGTTACCCGTATGACCCTCCACTTT
.	TRBV5-1	.	TRBJ2-5	CASSFGTTQETQYF	TGCGCCAGCAGCTTTGGGACAACACAAGAGACCCAGTACTTC
.	TRBV20-1	.	TRBJ2-7	CSARASYEQYF	TGCAGTGCTAGGGCCTCCTACGAGCAGTACTTC
.	TRBV10-3	.	TRBJ1-5	CAISRPGGNQPQHF	TGTGCCATCAGTCGGCCCGGAGGCAATCAGCCCCAGCATTTT
.	TRBV5-6	.	TRBJ1-2	CASSSTAANYGYTF	TGTGCCAGCAGCTCGACTGCTGCTAACTATGGCTACACCTTC
TRBD2	TRBV9	once	TRBJ2-7	CASSTSGTSNEQYF	TGTGCCAGCAGTACCTCCGGGACTAGCAACGAGCAGTACTTC
.	TRBV13	.	TRBJ1-4	CAVGRDYDSEKLFF	TGTGCCGTGGGGAGGGATTATGATTCTGAAAAACTGTTTTTT
.	TRBV2	.	TRBJ2-3	CASSVPLGTDTQYF	TGTGCCAGCAGTGTTCCCCTGGGCACAGATACGCAGTATTTT
TRBD2	TRBV4-2	.	TRBJ2-5	CASSQDLLGGGAGETQYF	TGTGCCAGCAGCCAAGATCTACTCGGCGGGGGGGCCGGAGAGACCCAGTACTTC
TRBD1	TRBV4-1	.	TRBJ2-7	CASSHDRDRVPYEQYF	TGCGCCAGCAGCCACGACCGGGACAGGGTCCCCTACGAGCAGTACTTC
TRBD2	TRBV5-1	.	TRBJ2-1	CASREQLAGAVNEQFF	TGCGCCAGCAGGGAACAACTAGCGGGGGCTGTCAATGAGCAGTTCTTC
TRBD1	TRBV10-3	.	TRBJ1-2	CAISVPGQGGGYTF	TGTGCCATCAGTGTGCCGGGACAGGGGGGAGGCTACACCTTC
TRBD2	TRBV4-1	.	TRBJ2-1	CASSQELAGAGKYNEQFF	TGCGCCAGCAGCCAAGAGCTAGCGGGGGCCGGGAAGTACAATGAGCAGTTCTTC
TRBD1	TRBV13	.	TRBJ2-2	CASSLGPQGVGGELFF	TGTGCCAGCAGCTTAGGCCCTCAGGGGGTTGGCGGGGAGCTGTTTTTT
.	TRBV4-3	.	TRBJ2-7	CASSQGSSYEQYF	TGCGCCAGCAGCCAAGGAAGTTCCTACGAGCAGTACTTC
TRBD1	TRBV18	.	TRBJ1-1	CASSPGQGKIEAFF	TGTGCCAGCTCACCCGGACAGGGGAAGATTGAAGCTTTCTTT